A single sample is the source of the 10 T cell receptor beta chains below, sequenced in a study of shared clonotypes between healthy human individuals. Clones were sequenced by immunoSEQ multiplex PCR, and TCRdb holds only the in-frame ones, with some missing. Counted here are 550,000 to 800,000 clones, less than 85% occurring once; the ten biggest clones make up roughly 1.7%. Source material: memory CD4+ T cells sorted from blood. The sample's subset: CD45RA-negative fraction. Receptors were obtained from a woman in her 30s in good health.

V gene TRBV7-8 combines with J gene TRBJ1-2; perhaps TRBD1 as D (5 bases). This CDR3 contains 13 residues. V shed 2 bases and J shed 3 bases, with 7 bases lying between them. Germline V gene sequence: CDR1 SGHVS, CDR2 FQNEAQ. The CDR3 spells CASSLRGDYGYTF. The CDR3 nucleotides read TGTGCCAGCAGCTTAAGGGGTGACTATGGCTACACCTTC.

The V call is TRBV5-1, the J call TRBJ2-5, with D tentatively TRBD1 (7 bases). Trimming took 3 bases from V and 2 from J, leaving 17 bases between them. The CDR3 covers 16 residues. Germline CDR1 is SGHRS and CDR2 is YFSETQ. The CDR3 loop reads CASSSTGVAGQETQYF. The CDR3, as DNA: TGCGCCAGCAGCTCCACAGGGGTCGCGGGACAAGAGACCCAGTACTTC. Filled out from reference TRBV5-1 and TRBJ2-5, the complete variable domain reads KAGVTQTPRYLIKTRGQQVTLSCSPISGHRSVSWYQQTPGQGLQFLFEYFSETQRNKGNFPGRFSGRQFSNSRSEMNVSTLELGDSALYLCASSSTGVAGQETQYFGPGTRLLVL.

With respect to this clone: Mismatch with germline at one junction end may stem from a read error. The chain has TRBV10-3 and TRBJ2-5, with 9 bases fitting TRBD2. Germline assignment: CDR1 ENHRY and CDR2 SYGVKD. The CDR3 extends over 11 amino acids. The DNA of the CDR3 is TGTGCCAGCAGCTTTAGCGGGAGTCAGGACTTC. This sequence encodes CASSFSGSQDF.

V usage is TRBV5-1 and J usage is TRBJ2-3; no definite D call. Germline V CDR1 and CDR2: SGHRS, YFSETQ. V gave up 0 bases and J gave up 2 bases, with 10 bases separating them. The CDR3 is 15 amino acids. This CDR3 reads CASSLAPELTDTQYF. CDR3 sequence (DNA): TGCGCCAGCAGCTTGGCCCCAGAGCTCACAGATACGCAGTATTTT.

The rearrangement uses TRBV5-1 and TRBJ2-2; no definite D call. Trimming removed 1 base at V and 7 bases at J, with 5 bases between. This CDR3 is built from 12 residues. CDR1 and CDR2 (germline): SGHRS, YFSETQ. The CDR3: CASSLPGGELFF. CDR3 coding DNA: TGCGCCAGCAGCTTGCCGGGCGGGGAGCTGTTTTTT.

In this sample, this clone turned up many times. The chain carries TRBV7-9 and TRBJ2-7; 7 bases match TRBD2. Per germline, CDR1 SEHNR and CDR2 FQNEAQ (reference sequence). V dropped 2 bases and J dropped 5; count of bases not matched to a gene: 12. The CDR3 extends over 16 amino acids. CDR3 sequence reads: CASSLHSPGRENEQYF. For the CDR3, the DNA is TGTGCCAGCAGCTTACACTCCCCGGGGAGGGAAAACGAGCAGTACTTC.

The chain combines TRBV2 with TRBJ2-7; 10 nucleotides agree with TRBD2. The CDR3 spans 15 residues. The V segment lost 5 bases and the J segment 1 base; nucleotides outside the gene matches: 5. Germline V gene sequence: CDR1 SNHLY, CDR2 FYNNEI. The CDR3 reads CASSPRTSGSYEQYF. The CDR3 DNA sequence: TGTGCCAGCAGTCCACGGACTAGCGGATCCTACGAGCAGTACTTC.

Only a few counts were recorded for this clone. The CDR3 here is CASSPGVTGELFF. In DNA form, the CDR3 reads TGTGCCAGCTCACCAGGAGTCACCGGGGAGCTGTTTTTT. This rearrangement joins TRBV18 to TRBJ2-2; D not certain. CDR3 length: 13 residues. V lost 2 bases to trimming and J lost 4 bases, with 5 bases between them. Germline loops: CDR1 KGHSH, CDR2 LQKENI.

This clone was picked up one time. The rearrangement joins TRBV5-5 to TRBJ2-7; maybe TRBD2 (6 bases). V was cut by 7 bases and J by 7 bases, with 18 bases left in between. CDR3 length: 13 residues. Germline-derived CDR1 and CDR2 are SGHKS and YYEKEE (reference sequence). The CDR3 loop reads CASYRELSREQYF. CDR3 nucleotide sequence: TGTGCCAGCTACCGGGAGCTCTCTCGGGAGCAGTACTTC.

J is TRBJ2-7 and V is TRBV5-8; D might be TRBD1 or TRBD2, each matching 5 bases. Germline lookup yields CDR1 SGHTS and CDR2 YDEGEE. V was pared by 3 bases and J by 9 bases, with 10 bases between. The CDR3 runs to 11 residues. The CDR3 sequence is CASSWGFRQYF. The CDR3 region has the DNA TGTGCCAGCAGCTGGGGGTTCAGGCAGTACTTC. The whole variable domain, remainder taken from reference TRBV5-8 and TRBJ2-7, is EAGVTQSPTHLIKTRGQQATLRCSPISGHTSVYWYQQALGLGLQFLLWYDEGEERNRGNFPPRFSGRQFPNYSSELNVNALELEDSALYLCASSWGFRQYFGPGTRLTVT.